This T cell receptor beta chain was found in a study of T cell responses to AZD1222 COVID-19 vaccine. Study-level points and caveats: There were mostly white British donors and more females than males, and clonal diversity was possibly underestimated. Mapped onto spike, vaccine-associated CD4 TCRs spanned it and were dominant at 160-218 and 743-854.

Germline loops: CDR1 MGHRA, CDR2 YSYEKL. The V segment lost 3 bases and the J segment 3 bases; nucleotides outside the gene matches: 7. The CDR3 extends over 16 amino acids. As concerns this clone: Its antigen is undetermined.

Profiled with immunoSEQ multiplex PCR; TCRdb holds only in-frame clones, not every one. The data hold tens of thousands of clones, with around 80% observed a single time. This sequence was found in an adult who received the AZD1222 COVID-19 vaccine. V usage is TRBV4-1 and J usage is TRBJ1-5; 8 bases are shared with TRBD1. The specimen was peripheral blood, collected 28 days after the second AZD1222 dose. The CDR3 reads CASSQAAGQDNQPQHF. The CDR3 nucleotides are TGCGCCAGCAGCCAGGCGGCGGGACAGGACAATCAGCCCCAGCATTTT.